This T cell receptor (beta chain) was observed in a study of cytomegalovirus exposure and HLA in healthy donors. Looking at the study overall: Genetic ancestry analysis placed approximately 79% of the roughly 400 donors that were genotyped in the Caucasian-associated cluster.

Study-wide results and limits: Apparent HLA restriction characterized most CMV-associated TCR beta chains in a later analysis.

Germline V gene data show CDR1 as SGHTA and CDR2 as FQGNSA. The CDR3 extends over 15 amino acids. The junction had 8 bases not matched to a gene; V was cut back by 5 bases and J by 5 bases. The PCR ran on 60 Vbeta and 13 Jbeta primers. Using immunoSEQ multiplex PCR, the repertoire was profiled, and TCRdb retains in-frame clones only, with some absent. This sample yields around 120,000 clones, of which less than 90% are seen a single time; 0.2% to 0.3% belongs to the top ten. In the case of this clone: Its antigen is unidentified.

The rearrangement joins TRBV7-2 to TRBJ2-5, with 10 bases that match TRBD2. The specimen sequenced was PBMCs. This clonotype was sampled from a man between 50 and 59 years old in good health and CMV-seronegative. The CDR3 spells CASSQGSGRGETQYF. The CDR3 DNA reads TGTGCCAGCAGCCAGGGGAGCGGGAGGGGTGAGACCCAGTACTTC.